The entry below describes one TCR beta chain. Source study methods: Amplification of reference gene primers was used by the study to estimate nucleated cell counts. This table comes from immunoSEQ multiplex PCR, and its TCRdb copy is limited to in-frame clones, with some not included. D and trimming were read from the DNA, whereas the V and J calls and clone size are those reported in that table. The profile shows under 100,000 clones, roughly 89% of them singletons. These data are taken from a study of blood T cell repertoires in COVID-19. Overall study context: Both acute and convalescent COVID-19 samples were obtained from the United States, Italy and Spain. PBMCs, B-cell-depleted T cells, or T cells were the source of the cDNA or gDNA that made up the material.

Germline CDR1 WSHSY, CDR2 SAAADI. The CDR3 sequence is 13 residues long. V shed 7 bases and J shed 0 bases, with 7 bases lying between them. This chain links TRBV10-2 with TRBJ1-3; no clear D gene. Material: peripheral blood. This receptor was obtained from a young man with acute or convalescent COVID-19. The DNA for the CDR3 is TGCGCCAGCATTCGCGACTCTGGAAACACCATATATTTT. It yields the protein CASIRDSGNTIYF.